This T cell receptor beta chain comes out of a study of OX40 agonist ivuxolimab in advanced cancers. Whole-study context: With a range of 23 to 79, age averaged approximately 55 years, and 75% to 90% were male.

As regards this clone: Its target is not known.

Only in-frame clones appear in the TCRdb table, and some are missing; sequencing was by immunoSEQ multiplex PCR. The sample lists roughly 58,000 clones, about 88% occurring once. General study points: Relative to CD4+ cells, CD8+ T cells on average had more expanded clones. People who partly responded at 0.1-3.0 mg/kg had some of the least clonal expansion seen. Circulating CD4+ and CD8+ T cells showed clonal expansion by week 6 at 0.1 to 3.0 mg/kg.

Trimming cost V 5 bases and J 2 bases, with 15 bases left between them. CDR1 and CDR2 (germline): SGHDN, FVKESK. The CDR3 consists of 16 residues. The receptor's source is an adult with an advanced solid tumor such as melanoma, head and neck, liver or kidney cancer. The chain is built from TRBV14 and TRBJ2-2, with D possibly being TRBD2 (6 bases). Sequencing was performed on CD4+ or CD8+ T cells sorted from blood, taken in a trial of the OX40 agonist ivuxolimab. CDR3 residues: CASSKVRGSNTGELFF. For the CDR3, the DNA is TGTGCCAGCAGCAAGGTGCGGGGCTCCAACACCGGGGAGCTGTTTTTT.